This TCR beta chain was identified in a study of T-cell reconstitution after alpha-beta-depleted transplantation in children. This sample's TCRbeta library carried unique molecular identifier barcodes. TCRdb re-derived calls from the PCR reads in MiXCR, one entry per CDR3 protein. The repertoire holds some 450,000 distinct CDR3 sequences, approximately 41% seen once, with about 30% in the top ten. V lost 6 bases and J 9 bases, leaving 15 bases between the germline ends. The CDR3 length is 13 residues. Germline V CDR1 and CDR2: MNHEY, SMNVEV (reference sequence). The receptor comes from a girl aged 2 to 9 with aplastic anemia, due to receive a stem cell transplant. This specimen consisted of PBMCs, obtained before TCRalphabeta/CD19-depleted stem cell transplant. The chain carries TRBV27 and TRBJ2-1; possible D gene TRBD1, 6 bases. CDR3 sequence (DNA): TGTGCCAGCAGCCCCCTCCAGGGGACTGAGCAGTTCTTC. It translates to CASSPLQGTEQFF.